This TCR beta chain was retrieved from a study of T cells after yellow fever vaccination. TCRdb called the 5' RACE reads again in MiXCR, with one record for every CDR3 protein. This table has 300,000 to 400,000 distinct CDR3 sequences, about 11% appearing once. This clonotype was counted only a few times. Sequenced here: CD4+ T cells sorted from PBMCs, sampled 45 days after the yellow fever booster vaccination. This receptor was taken from a man younger than 35 who received the YFV17D yellow fever vaccine.

The CDR3 reads CASRKDRNSNQPQHF. The CDR3 DNA sequence: TGTGCCAGCAGAAAGGACAGAAATAGCAATCAGCCCCAGCATTTT. This chain links TRBV7-2 with TRBJ1-5, with a tentative D call TRBD1 (6 bases). V was cut by 6 bases and J by 0 bases, with 12 bases left in between. Germline CDR1 is SGHTA and CDR2 is FQGNSA. This CDR3 has 15 residues.